This TCR beta chain was observed in a study of blood T cell repertoires in COVID-19. There are 15 residues in the CDR3. V lost 4 bases, J lost 6 bases, and 6 bases stayed unmatched. Per the germline V gene, CDR1 is KGHDR and CDR2 is SFDVKD. Profiled with immunoSEQ multiplex PCR; TCRdb holds only in-frame clones, not every one. The table has 450,000 or so clones, about 90% seen once. The rearrangement joins TRBV24-1 to TRBJ1-5, with TRBD1 matching over 9 bases. The receptor was isolated from a young man with COVID-19, enrolled during active disease. The material sequenced was peripheral blood. CDR3 nucleotide sequence: TGTGCCACCAGTGACCCTGGGACAGGGAGTCAGCCCCAGCATTTT. Translating gives CATSDPGTGSQPQHF.